This T cell receptor (beta chain) was obtained from a study of cytomegalovirus exposure and HLA in healthy donors (dated by TCRdb to about 2017). Regarding the study in general: In an earlier analysis of fewer than 750 of the donors, 250 to 350 Gb of sequence data and 90 million to 120 million unique TCR beta sequences from about 179 million T cells were reported. An early release covering roughly 600 HLA-typed donors comprised about 310 gigabases of sequencing data and 65 million to 100 million unique TCR sequences. The genetic ancestry cluster associated with self-reported Caucasian donors included around 76% of the roughly 380 genotyped donors. The study aimed to test whether signatures of past pathogen exposure could be identified by cataloging public T cell receptors. The T cell repertoires of under 700 subjects were profiled by immunosequencing and related to cytomegalovirus serostatus. A separate validation cohort of roughly 110 different subjects was used in addition to the roughly 670-subject first cohort. To predict cytomegalovirus infection status, the study combined high-throughput TCR immunosequencing, statistical association of individual TCRs with disease status, and machine learning. A later analysis re-analyzed previously published TCR beta repertoires from 500 to 700 donors and added high-resolution HLA genotyping to study TCR occurrence patterns. Rather than drawing on any new phenotypic data, the later analysis identified candidate immune exposures from TCR beta sequences and the way those sequences occurred across donors. An earlier analysis of approximately 630 of the donors applied high-throughput TCR beta sequencing to assess whether each TCR beta V gene segment acted as functional or pseudogenic. Donor age, sex, ethnicity and CMV serostatus were compiled alongside the repertoire data. Genome-wide SNP genotypes for about three fifths of the 666 donors were used in a later genetic analysis, which treated that subset as a discovery cohort. Every discovery cohort repertoire had been produced on one sequencing platform. Both class I and class II loci were covered by HLA typing, at four-digit resolution. Typing coverage differed by locus: A, B, C, DRB1 and DQB1 were typed in roughly 620-640 donors, DQA1 in roughly 500, DPA1 in 600 to 610, and DPB1 in approximately 450. Because of strong linkage in the cohort, five DR-DQ haplotypes were treated as single units for association and clustering. On average, 235,054 unique TCR beta nucleotide sequences were sequenced per donor among more than 350 genotyped donors of the cohort, with 15% to 20% of those sequences being non-productive. Broad study findings and their caveats: Because the 87-base-pair reads could not distinguish some IMGT-functional V segments, including TRBV6-2 and TRBV6-3, those segments were excluded. For the cohort, immune exposure information was limited to CMV serostatus. According to the authors, the approach could potentially be generalized to other disease states and immunological phenotypes. According to a later analysis, most CMV-associated TCR beta chains appeared to be HLA-restricted, and the HLA associations seemed to be driven largely by CMV exposure. Compared with the approximately 600-donor mean, donors in an Asian-associated ancestry cluster had fewer N-insertions in productive TCRs, according to a later genetic analysis. Across donors, most TCR sequences were observed very rarely, whereas some public TCRs were present in many individuals. This cohort had only TCR beta chains sequenced, and the lack of alpha or paired-chain data limited which features could be detected. A later genetic analysis associated a missense DCLRE1C variant with V-gene and J-gene trimming of TCR beta chains, and an independent cohort replicated the association. The earlier analysis of a few hundred of the donors excluded some 15 rarely observed V segments, including chromosome 9 orphons, because counts were too low. Presence/absence analyses assumed roughly uniform sequencing depth across donors, an assumption that may not hold. Broadly in line with IMGT annotations, most TCR beta V segments showed up in productive rearrangements about 87% or about 30% of the time in an earlier analysis of 587 of the donors. According to a later analysis, parvovirus B19, influenza, CMV and Epstein-Barr virus appeared linked to several top co-occurrence clusters. A later analysis associated 15,000 to 20,000 TCR beta sequences with specific HLA alleles at a false discovery rate of 0.05. Compared with equally common non-associated chains, HLA-associated TCR beta chains in a later analysis were more clonally expanded and had lower generation probabilities. Linkage disequilibrium might explain the correlated functional status among segregating V segments, but an unknown experimental factor could not be ruled out. Cytomegalovirus status was reported to be diagnosed by the classifier with high specificity and sensitivity in both the original and validation cohorts. According to a later analysis, TCR association rates differed among HLA loci, with DRB1 alleles showing the most associated TCRs and HLA-C alleles showing the fewest. In vitro tests confirmed that three of the cytomegalovirus-associated TCR beta chains recognize cytomegalovirus antigens. A further reported finding was that TCR beta sequences accurately predicted the HLA-A and HLA-B alleles for most subjects in the first cohort. The sequencing pipeline was judged likely to have produced a cluster of highly shared sequence variants as a technical artifact. In the study, 150 to 200 TCR beta chains were listed as associated with cytomegalovirus. Strong co-occurrence of HLA alleles, especially DR and DQ, made assigning TCR associations to individual alleles difficult. Because some donors lacked HLA typing at each locus, the association tests relied only on the typed subset.

In total, roughly 710 healthy bone marrow donors made up the cohort. At the time of sampling, all cohort members were nominally healthy, though unrecorded immune exposures were likely present. The donor was CMV seronegative and belonged to the group of 350 to 400 seronegative cohort members. A peripheral blood sample was collected from each donor, and TCR beta sequencing was performed on peripheral blood mononuclear cells. The Qiagen DNeasy Blood Extraction Kit was used to extract genomic DNA from the blood cell samples. Of note for this clone: What this receptor recognizes is not known. Base qualities were left out, and no much larger clone turns up one base away.

Libraries came from the immunoSEQ multiplex PCR assay. For the multiplex PCR, a mixture combining 60 forward primers for TCR Vbeta segments and 13 reverse primers for TCR Jbeta segments was used. A multiplex PCR assay on genomic DNA amplified the CDR3 region of rearranged TCR beta genes. Amplified TCR beta libraries were sequenced as 87-base-pair reads on the Illumina HiSeq System. In the authors' own workflow: A later analysis counted about 80 million unique TCR beta chains across the 500 to 850 repertoires, and around 9.9 million of these chains were shared by at least two donors. Raw reads were error-corrected and collapsed into unique sequences with a nearest-neighbor algorithm that merged closely related sequences to remove PCR and sequencing errors. CDR3 sequences were aligned to IMGT reference sequences to assign V, D and J gene segments. For a sequence to be retained, at least a six-nucleotide match to both a V gene segment and a J gene segment was required. Rearrangements were called productive when the CDR3 lacked stop codons and stayed in frame with V and J; all others were non-productive. Following IMGT convention, CDR3 was defined as the stretch from the second conserved V-encoded cysteine to the conserved J-encoded phenylalanine. The earlier analysis of some 540 of the donors excluded any sequence lacking an unambiguous match to a single V gene segment. An earlier analysis of a few hundred of the donors called V segments functional above 56.7% productive rearrangements and segregating when the between-donor standard deviation exceeded 5%. A statistical classification framework was built for diagnosing cytomegalovirus status from the catalog of TCR beta chain sequences. In a later analysis, TCR nucleotide sequences were compared against IMGT/GENE-DB human TR gene sequences so that V and J genes could be assigned. In a later analysis, CDR3 sequences and most-parsimonious VDJ recombination scenarios were assigned using the TCRdist pipeline. In a later analysis, each TCR beta chain was defined by its CDR3 amino acid sequence together with its V-gene family, and reads without a unique V-gene family were excluded. To address suspected cross-contamination and a sequencing artifact, a later analysis removed some 620 highly shared, low-generation-probability nucleotide sequences. In a later analysis, a clonal expansion index for each public chain was calculated from normalized within-repertoire ranks of inferred template counts. In a later analysis, generation probabilities were computed using a VDJ recombination model fitted to out-of-frame rearrangements, and the results were checked against IGoR. In a later analysis, hypergeometric tests were used to score TCR-TCR, TCR-HLA and TCR-CMV co-occurrence, with a repertoire-size bias correction applied to TCR pairs. To estimate false discovery rates, a later analysis permuted the HLA or CMV assignments 20 times. In a later analysis, co-occurring TCRs were grouped using DBSCAN, with TCRdist sequence similarity added in when clustering inside HLA-allele-positive subsets. For co-occurrence clustering, repertoires with fewer than 30,000 or more than 120,000 public chains were excluded, along with roughly 5 repertoires with anomalous nucleotide sharing. The table was pulled from immuneACCESS by TCRdb, which kept in-frame rearrangements only. Such tables lose some clones; where checked, under half of the loss comes from unresolved V genes, and the rest has no known cause. V and J calls and clone size follow that table, whereas D and trimming were derived from the DNA. Present in this sample are 180,000 or so clones, around 80% of which were seen just once. The ten largest clonotypes hold 1.4% to 1.5% of the sample.

Its CDR3 holds 15 amino acids, cysteine through phenylalanine. Only the CDR3 region is kept as DNA, spanning 45 bases read in frame from base 1. Trimming removed 8 bases from V and 6 bases from J, leaving 20 bases between the germline ends. The germline V gene supplies CDR1 SGHTA and CDR2 FQGNSA. The V and J genes are TRBV7-2 and TRBJ2-4; TRBD1 is perhaps the D gene, given 6 matching bases. The sequencing sample was made of PBMCs. The receptor's source is a man aged 18 to 35 in good health and CMV-seronegative. The nucleotides are TGTGCCAGCGAAAAACCAGGGGCAGGAGCAAACATTCAGTACTTC. This gives the protein CASEKPGAGANIQYF.